This TCR beta chain was retrieved from a study of CD8 T cells in ankylosing spondylitis. This clonotype was observed many times. Its antigen is still unknown. The CDR3 is made up of 16 amino acids. V was cut by 3 bases and J by 6 bases, with 18 bases left in between. Germline values: CDR1 SGHRS, CDR2 YFSETQ. Study-wide results and caveats: A CD8+ phenotype characterized the disease-linked clones, which were relatively rare in peripheral blood. In synovial fluid and blood from reactive arthritis, some motif variants were previously reported. Within ankylosing spondylitis blood, a TCR beta motif made up of several highly homologous variants appeared to be characteristic. Significantly higher representation of disease-linked clones was reported for matched ankylosing spondylitis synovial fluid.

TCRdb processed the 5' RACE reads anew with MiXCR; each CDR3 protein has one entry. Of fewer than 550,000 distinct CDR3 sequences detected, 5.3% appear once; the ten largest clones hold around 3.6%. The rearrangement joins TRBV5-1 to TRBJ2-2, with D perhaps TRBD2 (5 bases). The clonotype comes from a male donor with ankylosing spondylitis. The sequencing input was blood, either unsorted or a sorted T cell fraction (not recorded which). This CDR3 reads CASSYRRAQRAGELFF. DNA of the CDR3: TGCGCCAGCAGCTACCGCCGGGCCCAGAGGGCCGGGGAGCTGTTTTTT.